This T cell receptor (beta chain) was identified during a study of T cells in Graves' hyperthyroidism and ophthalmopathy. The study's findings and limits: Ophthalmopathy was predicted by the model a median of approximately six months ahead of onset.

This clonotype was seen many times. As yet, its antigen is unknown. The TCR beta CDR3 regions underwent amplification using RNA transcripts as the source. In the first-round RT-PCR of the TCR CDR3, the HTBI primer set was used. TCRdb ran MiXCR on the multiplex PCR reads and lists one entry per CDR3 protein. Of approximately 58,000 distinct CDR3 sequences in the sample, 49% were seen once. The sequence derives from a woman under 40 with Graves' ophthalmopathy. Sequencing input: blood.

In nucleotides, the CDR3 is TGCAGTGCTACCACAAAAGTCACTGAAGCTTTCTTT. As protein: CSATTKVTEAFF. This chain connects TRBV20-1 to TRBJ1-1; D call uncertain. The CDR3 runs to 12 residues. Trimming shortened V by 4 bases and J by 4 bases, and 10 bases separated the two germline ends. The germline V gene encodes CDR1 DFQATT and CDR2 SNEGSKA (reference sequence).